The next 22 T cell receptor beta chains were all read from a single sample in a study of blood T cell repertoires in COVID-19. Repertoires were generated with immunoSEQ multiplex PCR, while TCRdb's copy carries only in-frame clones and drops some. The table lists roughly 500,000 clones, approximately 85% of them singletons, with 3.2% in the top ten. The material sequenced was peripheral blood. The receptors derive from a human donor in a cohort sampled during active COVID-19.

This chain uses TRBV7-6 with TRBJ2-7; D is perhaps TRBD1 (6 bases). Trimming removed 5 bases from V and 0 bases from J, with 17 bases in between. CDR1 is SGHVS and CDR2 is FNYEAQ in the germline V gene. The CDR3 totals 16 residues. CDR3 in amino acids: CASSLVGQGSSYEQYF. For the CDR3, the DNA is TGTGCCAGCAGCCTAGTAGGGCAGGGGAGCTCCTACGAGCAGTACTTC.

The chain couples TRBV29-1 to TRBJ2-7, with TRBD2 matching over 9 bases. CDR3 length equals 12 residues. Germline CDR1 is SQVTM and CDR2 is ANQGSEA. The CDR3 loop reads CGDGREGWEQYF. The DNA for the CDR3 is TGCGGCGACGGGCGGGAGGGTTGGGAGCAGTACTTC.

The chain has TRBV9 and TRBJ1-1, with D uncertain. The germline V gene has CDR1 SGDLS and CDR2 YYNGEE. Deletions cut 2 bases from V and 0 bases from J, with 8 bases between. This CDR3 has 14 residues. CDR3 nucleotide sequence: TGTGCCAGCAGCGTGGCCGGGATGAACACTGAAGCTTTCTTT. This codes for CASSVAGMNTEAFF. Based on the CDR3 plus reference TRBV9 and TRBJ1-1, the full variable domain is DSGVTQTPKHLITATGQRVTLRCSPRSGDLSVYWYQQSLDQGLQFLIQYYNGEERAKGNILERFSAQQFPDLHSELNLSSLELGDSALYFCASSVAGMNTEAFFGQGTRLTVV.

This clone was observed a few times. V is TRBV30 and J is TRBJ1-6, with D possibly matching TRBD1 (5 bases). Germline V lookup: CDR1 GTSNPN, CDR2 SVGIG (reference sequence). V dropped 1 base and J dropped 7 bases, with 11 bases sitting between them. The CDR3 spans 14 residues. Here the CDR3 DNA reads TGTGCCTGGAGTGCCGGGACTTCCAATTCACCCCTCCACTTT. Amino acids: CAWSAGTSNSPLHF.

In this sample, this clone turned up once. V gene TRBV19 combines with J gene TRBJ1-2; no clear D. The CDR3 is 15 amino acids. CDR1 is LNHDA and CDR2 is SQIVND in the germline V gene (reference sequence). The V end lost 5 bases, the J end lost 5 bases, and 18 bases lay between the germline ends. CDR3 protein: CASSPTTPVEYGYTF. CDR3 in DNA: TGTGCCAGTAGTCCGACGACTCCGGTCGAGTATGGCTACACCTTC.

The chain carries TRBV7-3 and TRBJ2-4; TRBD2 might be the D (6 bases). Germline loops: CDR1 SGHTA, CDR2 FQGTGA. The CDR3 is made up of 15 amino acids. V shed 1 base and J shed 6 bases, with 13 bases lying between them. The CDR3 nucleotides read TGTGCCAGCAGCTTAAGCTCCGGGACTCCAAACATTCAGTACTTC. It is translated as CASSLSSGTPNIQYF.

The chain has TRBV30 and TRBJ1-5; tentatively, D is TRBD1 (5 bases). This CDR3 has 14 residues. Trimming took off 3 bases at V and 3 bases at J, with 12 bases between the two ends. CDR1 is GTSNPN and CDR2 is SVGIG in the germline V gene (reference sequence). Here the CDR3 reads CAWRGPGINQPQHF. The CDR3 nucleotides read TGTGCCTGGAGGGGGCCAGGGATCAATCAGCCCCAGCATTTT.

This CDR3 reads CATSRDRGAYEQYF. The CDR3 DNA reads TGTGCCACCAGCAGAGACAGGGGCGCCTACGAGCAGTACTTC. V and J are TRBV15 and TRBJ2-7; the D gene is possibly TRBD1 (6 bases). Per germline, CDR1 LNHNV and CDR2 YYDKDF (reference sequence). V gave up 0 bases and J gave up 2 bases, with 8 bases separating them. This CDR3 contains 14 residues.

As concerns this clone: At one of its ends the junction is not consistent with the germline gene, which may arise from a read error. V and J are TRBV7-7 and TRBJ2-5, with a tentative D call TRBD2 (6 bases). This CDR3 region has 16 residues. Germline V CDR1 and CDR2: SSHAT, FNYEAQ (reference sequence). The chain's CDR3 is CASSLGKGVAEETQYF. CDR3 DNA sequence: TGTGCTAGCAGCTTAGGAAAGGGCGTAGCGGAAGAGACCCAGTACTTC.

The V gene is TRBV4-3, the J gene TRBJ2-3; maybe TRBD1 (6 bases). V was trimmed by 3 bases and J by 1 base, leaving 17 bases between them. The germline V gene has CDR1 LGHNA and CDR2 YSLEER. The CDR3 covers 17 residues. The CDR3 DNA is TGCGCCAGCAGCCATGGCCCCGGACAGCCCGGCACAGATACGCAGTATTTT. Translation: CASSHGPGQPGTDTQYF.

V and J are TRBV7-3 and TRBJ2-1, with 11 bases matching TRBD1. V shed 1 base and J 4 bases; nucleotides not matched to a gene: 3. In germline, CDR1 is SGHTA, CDR2 FQGTGA. The CDR3 has 16 amino acids. CDR3 nucleotide sequence: TGTGCCAGCAGCTTAATCGGACAGGGGGCTTACAATGAGCAGTTCTTC. It is translated as CASSLIGQGAYNEQFF.

The genes are TRBV11-1 and TRBJ2-1, with a weak D call TRBD2 (6 bases). CDR1 and CDR2 (germline): SGHAT, FQDESV (reference sequence). The CDR3 contains 14 residues. V was clipped by 7 bases and J by 9 bases, with 19 bases between them. The CDR3 coding sequence is TGTGCCAGCATAGTCCCCGGGGGAATAACTGAGCAGTTCTTC. Amino acid sequence: CASIVPGGITEQFF.

V usage is TRBV19 and J usage is TRBJ1-2, with D possibly TRBD1 on 6 matching bases. V lost 6 bases and J lost 8, with 22 bases in between. The germline CDR1 and CDR2 sequences are LNHDA and SQIVND (reference sequence). There are 15 residues in the CDR3. CDR3 amino acids: CASRLKGGDWSGYTF. The DNA for the CDR3 is TGTGCCAGTAGACTTAAAGGGGGAGATTGGTCGGGCTACACCTTC.

The DNA for the CDR3 is TGCAGCGCCTCTAAGCGGGAGACAGCGATTAGTGAGCAGTTCTTC. This encodes CSASKRETAISEQFF. The rearrangement uses TRBV29-1 and TRBJ2-1, with 8 bases matching TRBD2. The CDR3 length is 15 residues. The J segment lost 9 bases and the V segment lost 7 bases, leaving 17 bases of the junction unmatched. Germline V gene data show CDR1 as SQVTM and CDR2 as ANQGSEA.

J is TRBJ2-3 and V is TRBV2; 11 bases match TRBD2. This CDR3 has 20 residues. Germline loops: CDR1 SNHLY, CDR2 FYNNEI. V trimming: 1 base; J trimming: 4 bases; junction bases outside the gene matches: 16. The CDR3 is CASSEVGIATSGGIPDTQYF. The CDR3 bases are TGTGCCAGCAGTGAAGTCGGTATCGCCACTAGCGGGGGTATCCCAGATACGCAGTATTTT.

This clone was picked up one time. The chain uses TRBV7-9 and TRBJ1-1; a weak D match, TRBD1 (5 bases). The CDR3 sequence is 13 residues long. Germline CDR1 and CDR2: SEHNR and FQNEAQ (reference sequence). Trimming removed 4 bases at V and 8 bases at J, with 14 bases between. The CDR3 sequence is CASSYQGGEEAFF. In DNA form, the CDR3 reads TGTGCCAGCAGCTATCAGGGAGGGGAAGAAGCTTTCTTT.

V gene TRBV25-1 combines with J gene TRBJ1-6; D gene uncertain. The CDR3 is made up of 14 amino acids. With 2 bases removed from V and 8 bases from J, the gap between germline ends came to 10 bases. Germline CDR1 reads MGHDK; CDR2 reads SYGVNS. CDR3 residues: CASSEEGYDSPLHF. The CDR3 DNA sequence: TGTGCCAGCAGTGAAGAGGGTTATGATTCACCCCTCCACTTT.

The chain couples TRBV12-3 or TRBV12-4 to TRBJ1-1, with 7 bases fitting TRBD1. This CDR3 is built from 13 residues. V was clipped by 8 bases and J by 0 bases; unmatched bases: 3. The CDR3 nucleotides are TGTGCCAGCCTGGACAGGTTGAACACTGAAGCTTTCTTT. Residues: CASLDRLNTEAFF.

The table lists this clone with a count of one. V gene TRBV7-9 combines with J gene TRBJ2-1, with D tentatively TRBD2 (6 bases). Trimming stripped 10 bases from V and 1 base from J, with 20 bases between. The CDR3 is 16 amino acids. Germline-derived CDR1 and CDR2 are SEHNR and FQNEAQ (reference sequence). In DNA, the CDR3 is TGTGCCACTCGCGGGTCGGGAGCGCGTTCCTACAATGAGCAGTTCTTC. Translation: CATRGSGARSYNEQFF.

The chain uses TRBV19 and TRBJ1-2, with 7 nucleotides matching TRBD1. Germline V gives CDR1 LNHDA, CDR2 SQIVND (reference sequence). V trimming: 7 bases; J trimming: 8 bases; junction bases outside the gene matches: 16. The CDR3 has 15 residues. The CDR3: CASTKTGTRVQGYTF. The CDR3 DNA is TGTGCCAGTACTAAGACAGGGACGAGGGTGCAGGGCTACACCTTC.

This chain connects TRBV28 to TRBJ1-1, with D tentatively TRBD1 (5 bases). The CDR3 contains 16 residues. V was trimmed by 3 bases and J by 0 bases, leaving 14 bases between them. CDR1 is MDHEN, CDR2 SYDVKM, per germline. This chain's CDR3 is CASSFRAGWVNTEAFF. Written as DNA, the CDR3 is TGTGCCAGCAGTTTTAGAGCAGGGTGGGTGAACACTGAAGCTTTCTTT. The variable domain in full, with the rest retrieved from reference TRBV28 and TRBJ1-1, is DVKVTQSSRYLVKRTGEKVFLECVQDMDHENMFWYRQDPGLGLRLIYFSYDVKMKEKGDIPEGYSVSREKKERFSLILESASTNQTSMYLCASSFRAGWVNTEAFFGQGTRLTVV.

A single count supports this clone. The chain combines TRBV28 with TRBJ1-1, with a weak D call TRBD1 (5 bases). Trimming shortened V by 8 bases and J by 1 base, and 17 bases separated the two germline ends. The CDR3 sequence is 15 residues long. Germline V CDR1 and CDR2: MDHEN, SYDVKM. CDR3 region: CASSSLTAKNTEAFF. The DNA of the CDR3 is TGTGCCAGCTCGTCACTGACAGCCAAGAACACTGAAGCTTTCTTT. Supplemented by reference TRBV28 and TRBJ1-1, the full variable domain reads DVKVTQSSRYLVKRTGEKVFLECVQDMDHENMFWYRQDPGLGLRLIYFSYDVKMKEKGDIPEGYSVSREKKERFSLILESASTNQTSMYLCASSSLTAKNTEAFFGQGTRLTVV.